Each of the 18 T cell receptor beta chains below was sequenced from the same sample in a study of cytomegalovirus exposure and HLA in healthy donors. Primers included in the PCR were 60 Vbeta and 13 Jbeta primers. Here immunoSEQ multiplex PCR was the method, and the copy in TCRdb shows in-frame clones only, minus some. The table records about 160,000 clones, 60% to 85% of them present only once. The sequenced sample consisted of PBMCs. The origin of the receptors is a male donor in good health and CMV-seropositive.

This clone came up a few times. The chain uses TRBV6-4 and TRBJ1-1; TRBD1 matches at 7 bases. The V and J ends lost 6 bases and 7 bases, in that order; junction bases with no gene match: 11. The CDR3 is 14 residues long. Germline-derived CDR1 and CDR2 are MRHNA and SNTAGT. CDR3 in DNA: TGTGCCAGCAGAGATACAGGGGAGAAGGGTGAAGCTTTCTTT. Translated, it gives CASRDTGEKGEAFF.

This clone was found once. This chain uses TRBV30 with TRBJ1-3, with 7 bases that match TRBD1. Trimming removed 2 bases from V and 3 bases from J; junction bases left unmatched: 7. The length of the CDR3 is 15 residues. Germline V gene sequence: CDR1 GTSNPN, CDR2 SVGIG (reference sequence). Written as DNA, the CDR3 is TGTGCCTGGAGTAGCGACAGGGTTAGTGGAAACACCATATATTTT. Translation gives CAWSSDRVSGNTIYF.

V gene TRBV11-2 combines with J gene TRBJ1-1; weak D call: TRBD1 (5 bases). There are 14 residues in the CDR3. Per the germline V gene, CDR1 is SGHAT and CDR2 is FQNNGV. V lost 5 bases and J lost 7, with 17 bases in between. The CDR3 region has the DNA TGTGCCAGCAGCCCCGGGGACTTCCTGGGTGAAGCTTTCTTT. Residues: CASSPGDFLGEAFF.

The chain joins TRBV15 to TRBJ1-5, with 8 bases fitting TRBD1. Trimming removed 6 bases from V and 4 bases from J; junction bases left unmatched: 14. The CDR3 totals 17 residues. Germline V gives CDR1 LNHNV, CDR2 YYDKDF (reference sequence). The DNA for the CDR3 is TGTGCCACCAGGGATGGGATGAGGACAGGGCGGAATCAGCCCCAGCATTTT. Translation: CATRDGMRTGRNQPQHF.

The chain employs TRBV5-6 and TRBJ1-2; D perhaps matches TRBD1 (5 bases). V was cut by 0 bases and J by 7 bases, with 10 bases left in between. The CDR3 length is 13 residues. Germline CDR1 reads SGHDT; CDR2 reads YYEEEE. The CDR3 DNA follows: TGTGCCAGCAGCTTGGTGGGGGGAATTGGCTACACCTTC. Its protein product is CASSLVGGIGYTF.

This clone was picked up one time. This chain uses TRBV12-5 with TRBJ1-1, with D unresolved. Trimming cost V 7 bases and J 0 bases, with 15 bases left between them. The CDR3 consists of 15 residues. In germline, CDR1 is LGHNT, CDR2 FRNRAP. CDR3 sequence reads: CASAQPTGMNTEAFF. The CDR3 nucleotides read TGTGCTAGTGCCCAGCCGACGGGAATGAACACTGAAGCTTTCTTT.

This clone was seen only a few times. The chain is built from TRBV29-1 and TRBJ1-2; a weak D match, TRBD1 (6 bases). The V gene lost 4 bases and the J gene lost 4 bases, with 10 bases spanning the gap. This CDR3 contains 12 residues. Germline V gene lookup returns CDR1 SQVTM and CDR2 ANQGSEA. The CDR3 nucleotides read TGCAGCGTTGTCAACAGGGTCTATGGCTACACCTTC. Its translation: CSVVNRVYGYTF.

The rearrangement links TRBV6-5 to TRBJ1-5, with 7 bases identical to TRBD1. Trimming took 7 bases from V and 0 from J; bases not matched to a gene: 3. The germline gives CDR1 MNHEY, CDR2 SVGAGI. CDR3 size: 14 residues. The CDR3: CASKGGYSNQPQHF. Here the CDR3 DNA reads TGTGCCAGCAAAGGGGGCTATAGCAATCAGCCCCAGCATTTT.

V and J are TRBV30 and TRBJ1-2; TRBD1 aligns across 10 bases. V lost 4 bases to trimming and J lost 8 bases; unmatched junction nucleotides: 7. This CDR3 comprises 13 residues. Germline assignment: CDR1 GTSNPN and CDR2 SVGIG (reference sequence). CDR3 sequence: CAWTGTGAEGYTF. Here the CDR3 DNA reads TGTGCCTGGACCGGGACAGGGGCTGAGGGCTACACCTTC.

The CDR3 DNA is TGTGCCAGCAGCTTAGGCCGGGGGGGGCTGAACACTGAAGCTTTCTTT. Amino acid sequence: CASSLGRGGLNTEAFF. The genes are TRBV13 and TRBJ1-1, with D possibly matching TRBD1 (6 bases). This CDR3 region has 16 residues. Germline lookup yields CDR1 PRHDT and CDR2 FYEKMQ (reference sequence). V lost 0 bases and J lost 0, with 11 bases in between.

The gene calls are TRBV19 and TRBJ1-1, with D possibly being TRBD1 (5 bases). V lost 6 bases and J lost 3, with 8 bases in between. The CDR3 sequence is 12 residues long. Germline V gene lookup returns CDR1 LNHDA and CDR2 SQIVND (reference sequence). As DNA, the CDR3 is TGTGCCAGTAGCCCGACAGACACTGAAGCTTTCTTT. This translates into CASSPTDTEAFF.

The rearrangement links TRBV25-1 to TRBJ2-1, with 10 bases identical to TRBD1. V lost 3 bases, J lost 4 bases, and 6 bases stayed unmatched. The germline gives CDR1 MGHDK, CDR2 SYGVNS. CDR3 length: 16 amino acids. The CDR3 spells CASSDIGQGVYNEQFF. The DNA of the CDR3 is TGTGCCAGCAGTGATATAGGACAGGGGGTTTACAATGAGCAGTTCTTC.

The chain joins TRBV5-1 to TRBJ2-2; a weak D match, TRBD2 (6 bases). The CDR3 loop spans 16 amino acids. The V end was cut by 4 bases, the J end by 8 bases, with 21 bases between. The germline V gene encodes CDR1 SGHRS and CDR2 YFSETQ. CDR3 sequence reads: CASSRGTVAGGGELFF. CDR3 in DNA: TGCGCCAGCAGCCGCGGGACCGTCGCGGGCGGAGGGGAGCTGTTTTTT. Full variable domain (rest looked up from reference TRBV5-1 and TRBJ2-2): KAGVTQTPRYLIKTRGQQVTLSCSPISGHRSVSWYQQTPGQGLQFLFEYFSETQRNKGNFPGRFSGRQFSNSRSEMNVSTLELGDSALYLCASSRGTVAGGGELFFGEGSRLTVL.

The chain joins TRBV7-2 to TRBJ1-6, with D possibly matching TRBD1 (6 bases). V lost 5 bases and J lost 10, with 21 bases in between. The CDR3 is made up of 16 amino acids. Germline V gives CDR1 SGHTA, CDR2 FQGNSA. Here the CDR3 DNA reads TGTGCCAGCAGCCAGGGGCAGGCGAAAAGGGGGTCACCCCTCCACTTT. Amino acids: CASSQGQAKRGSPLHF. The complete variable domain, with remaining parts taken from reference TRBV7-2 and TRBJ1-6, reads GAGVSQSPSNKVTEKGKDVELRCDPISGHTALYWYRQSLGQGLEFLIYFQGNSAPDKSGLPSDRFSAERTGGSVSTLTIQRTQQEDSAVYLCASSQGQAKRGSPLHFGNGTRLTVT.

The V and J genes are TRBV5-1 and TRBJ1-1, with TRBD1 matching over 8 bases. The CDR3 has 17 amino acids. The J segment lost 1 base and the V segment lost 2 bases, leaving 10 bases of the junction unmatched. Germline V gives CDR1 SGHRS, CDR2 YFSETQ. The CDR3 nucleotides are TGCGCCAGCAGCTTAATCGGACAGGGCAATCAGAACACTGAAGCTTTCTTT. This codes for CASSLIGQGNQNTEAFF.

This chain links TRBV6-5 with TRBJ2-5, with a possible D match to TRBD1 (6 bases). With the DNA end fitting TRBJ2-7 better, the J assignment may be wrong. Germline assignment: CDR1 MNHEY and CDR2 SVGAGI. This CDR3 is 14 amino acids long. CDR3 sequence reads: CASSPSGARNEQYF. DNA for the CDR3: TGTGCCAGCAGTCCCTCAGGGGCGAGGAACGAGCAGTACTTC.

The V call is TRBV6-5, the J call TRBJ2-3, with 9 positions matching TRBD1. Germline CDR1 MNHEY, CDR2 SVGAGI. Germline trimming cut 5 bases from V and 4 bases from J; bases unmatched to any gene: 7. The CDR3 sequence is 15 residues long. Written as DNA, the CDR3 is TGTGCCAGCAGTCCTACAGGGGGCGAACCAGATACGCAGTATTTT. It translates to CASSPTGGEPDTQYF.

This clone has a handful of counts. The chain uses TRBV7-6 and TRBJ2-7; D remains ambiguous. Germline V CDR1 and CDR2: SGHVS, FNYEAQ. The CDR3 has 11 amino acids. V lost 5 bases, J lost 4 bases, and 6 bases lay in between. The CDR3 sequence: CASSPGYEQYF. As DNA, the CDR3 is TGTGCCAGCAGCCCCGGTTACGAGCAGTACTTC.